This passage covers 29 T cell receptor beta chains from one sample sequenced in a study of cytomegalovirus exposure and HLA in healthy donors. Primers: 60 Vbeta forward and 13 Jbeta reverse. Profiled with immunoSEQ multiplex PCR; TCRdb holds only in-frame clones, not every one. The table shows 95,000 to 150,000 clones, with more than 65% occurring only once. The material sequenced was PBMCs. Receptors originate from a woman in her forties in good health and CMV-seropositive.

The chain links TRBV11-3 to TRBJ2-6; D is undetermined. The CDR3 sequence is 16 residues long. Trimming removed 4 bases at V and 1 base at J, with 11 bases between. Germline CDR1 SGHNT, CDR2 YENEEA. The CDR3 spells CASSSGSSSGANVLTF. Here the CDR3 DNA reads TGTGCCAGCAGCTCCGGGTCTTCATCTGGGGCCAACGTCCTGACTTTC.

The chain employs TRBV19 and TRBJ1-1; 7 positions match TRBD1. CDR1 is LNHDA, CDR2 SQIVND, per germline (reference sequence). The CDR3 contains 13 residues. The trim removed 5 bases at V and 11 bases at J, leaving 11 bases unmatched. CDR3 bases: TGTGCCAGTAGTTTTATCGGGACAGAGCTGGCTTTCTTT. Its translation: CASSFIGTELAFF.

The chain recombines TRBV2 with TRBJ1-1; 8 nucleotides align to TRBD1. The CDR3 has 14 amino acids. The V gene end was trimmed by 3 bases and the J gene end by 3 bases; junction bases not matched to a gene: 3. CDR1 is SNHLY, CDR2 FYNNEI, per germline. CDR3: CASSDGQGHTEAFF. The CDR3 bases are TGTGCCAGCAGTGACGGACAGGGCCACACTGAAGCTTTCTTT.

This chain links TRBV5-4 with TRBJ2-1; TRBD2 agrees at 12 bases. The germline V gene has CDR1 SGHNT and CDR2 YYREEE (reference sequence). With V trimmed by 3 bases and J by 10 bases, 11 bases remained unmatched. This CDR3 contains 16 residues. The CDR3 protein is CASSSTGTSGLGEQFF. The CDR3 bases are TGTGCCAGCAGCTCAACCGGGACTAGCGGGCTTGGGGAGCAGTTCTTC.

V and J are TRBV2 and TRBJ2-1, with TRBD2 identical over 7 bases. There are 13 residues in the CDR3. Germline V gene data show CDR1 as SNHLY and CDR2 as FYNNEI. V was clipped by 7 bases and J by 9 bases; unmatched bases: 9. The CDR3 sequence is CASIPQRDGEQFF. The CDR3 DNA reads TGTGCCAGCATACCCCAGCGGGACGGTGAGCAGTTCTTC.

Here the CDR3 reads CASRGRGGELFF. CDR3 bases: TGTGCCAGCAGGGGGCGGGGCGGGGAGCTGTTTTTT. V gene TRBV25-1 combines with J gene TRBJ2-2, with D possibly TRBD2 on 6 matching bases. Germline CDR1 MGHDK, CDR2 SYGVNS. The CDR3 is 12 residues long. The ends were cut back, 6 bases at V and 7 bases at J, with 9 bases in the middle.

This clone was seen once. The chain recombines TRBV15 with TRBJ2-1; unclear D gene. The germline CDR1 and CDR2 sequences are LNHNV and YYDKDF (reference sequence). This CDR3 comprises 15 residues. V was clipped by 5 bases and J by 7 bases, with 18 bases between them. This CDR3 reads CATSDSESHGNEQFF. CDR3 nucleotides: TGTGCCACCAGCGACTCCGAGTCCCATGGGAATGAGCAGTTCTTC.

The chain is built from TRBV7-8 and TRBJ2-3, with D perhaps matching TRBD2 (6 bases). Germline CDR1 and CDR2: SGHVS and FQNEAQ. The CDR3 runs to 16 residues. Trimming stripped 5 bases from V and 2 bases from J, with 17 bases between. CDR3 residues: CASSKGTPRSTDTQYF. The CDR3 DNA reads TGTGCCAGCAGCAAAGGGACTCCCCGATCCACAGATACGCAGTATTTT.

The chain links TRBV9 to TRBJ2-1; 10 positions agree with TRBD2. Germline V gene sequence: CDR1 SGDLS, CDR2 YYNGEE. J gave up 7 bases and V 0 bases, and 7 bases lay outside the gene matches. This CDR3 contains 16 residues. Here the CDR3 DNA reads TGTGCCAGCAGCGTAGGGGCTAGCGGGAGTTGGAATGAGCAGTTCTTC. Its protein is CASSVGASGSWNEQFF.

The J gene is TRBJ2-5, the V gene TRBV5-8; TRBD2 is a possible D gene (5 bases). The CDR3 runs 13 residues. The V gene lost 6 bases and the J gene lost 6 bases, with 15 bases spanning the gap. From germline, CDR1 is SGHTS and CDR2 YDEGEE. CDR3 amino acids: CASTSGRSKTQYF. The CDR3 DNA reads TGTGCCAGCACCAGCGGACGCTCCAAGACCCAGTACTTC.

The chain joins TRBV28 to TRBJ2-7; a weak D match, TRBD2 (6 bases). Trimming stripped 7 bases from V and 0 bases from J, with 10 bases between. The CDR3 is 13 amino acids. The V gene's germline CDR1 is MDHEN and CDR2 SYDVKM. The CDR3 nucleotides read TGTGCCAGCAAAGCGGGCGCCTCCTACGAGCAGTACTTC. Residues: CASKAGASYEQYF.

CDR3 amino acids: CASSGRDRGFNQPQHF. The CDR3 DNA reads as TGTGCCAGCAGTGGACGGGACAGGGGTTTCAATCAGCCCCAGCATTTT. The rearrangement joins TRBV6-1 to TRBJ1-5; 10 nucleotides agree with TRBD1. Trimming took 4 bases from V and 3 from J; bases not matched to a gene: 6. The CDR3 contains 16 residues. Per the germline V gene, CDR1 is MNHNS and CDR2 is SASEGT.

This clone showed up just once. The chain employs TRBV5-1 and TRBJ2-5, with TRBD1 matching 9 bases. Germline-derived CDR1 and CDR2 are SGHRS and YFSETQ. The V segment lost 0 bases and the J segment 5 bases; nucleotides outside the gene matches: 5. The CDR3 spans 15 residues. The CDR3 reads CASSLAGDRAETQYF. The DNA for the CDR3 is TGCGCCAGCAGCTTGGCAGGGGACAGGGCGGAGACCCAGTACTTC.

The rearrangement uses TRBV28 and TRBJ1-3, with a weak D call TRBD1 (6 bases). The CDR3 length is 17 residues. V was trimmed by 7 bases and J by 5 bases, leaving 24 bases between them. The germline gives CDR1 MDHEN, CDR2 SYDVKM. CDR3 amino acids: CASTYSGGAGTRNTIYF. Written as DNA, the CDR3 is TGTGCCAGCACCTACTCGGGGGGGGCAGGGACCCGAAACACCATATATTTT.

The V and J genes are TRBV2 and TRBJ2-2; D might be TRBD1 (5 bases). The germline V gene has CDR1 SNHLY and CDR2 FYNNEI. V was trimmed by 3 bases and J by 3 bases, leaving 17 bases between them. The CDR3 covers 17 residues. CDR3 nucleotides: TGTGCCAGCAGTGACCCGACAGATAAGACCGACACCGGGGAGCTGTTTTTT. Encoded protein: CASSDPTDKTDTGELFF.

V is TRBV28 and J is TRBJ2-7, with a weak D call TRBD1 (6 bases). Trimming pared 3 bases from V and 7 bases from J, leaving 28 bases between. The CDR3 is 18 amino acids. CDR1 MDHEN and CDR2 SYDVKM come from the germline V gene. CDR3 bases: TGTGCCAGCAGTTTCCCCCCCGGAAGTGGGGGCGCAGCATGGGAGCAGTACTTC. It yields the protein CASSFPPGSGGAAWEQYF.

This rearrangement joins TRBV4-1 to TRBJ2-1, with TRBD2 matching over 8 bases. There are 16 residues in the CDR3. Trimming removed 1 base from V and 0 bases from J; junction bases left unmatched: 2. Per the germline V gene, CDR1 is MGHRA and CDR2 is YSYEKL. In nucleotides, the CDR3 is TGCGCCAGCAGCCAAGTAGCGGGGAGCTCCTACAATGAGCAGTTCTTC. Translation gives CASSQVAGSSYNEQFF.

The table lists this clone with a few counts. V usage is TRBV23-1 and J usage is TRBJ1-2, with TRBD1 matching over 9 bases. TRBV23-1 is filed as an ORF, its function uncertain. The CDR3 is 14 residues long. V was clipped by 4 bases and J by 5 bases; unmatched bases: 5. The CDR3 spells CASSLDRGGYGYTF. CDR3 DNA sequence: TGCGCCAGCAGTCTTGACAGGGGGGGGTATGGCTACACCTTC.

J is TRBJ1-1 and V is TRBV14; a weak D match, TRBD1 (5 bases). Trimming took off 2 bases at V and 0 bases at J, with 10 bases between the two ends. The CDR3 is 15 amino acids. Germline V gene lookup returns CDR1 SGHDN and CDR2 FVKESK. This CDR3 reads CASSQTTVMNTEAFF. CDR3 DNA sequence: TGTGCCAGCAGCCAAACGACAGTCATGAACACTGAAGCTTTCTTT.

J is TRBJ2-3 and V is TRBV19; D perhaps matches TRBD2 (6 bases). The CDR3 length is 14 residues. Germline CDR1 and CDR2: LNHDA and SQIVND (reference sequence). V lost 4 bases and J 5 bases, leaving 13 bases between the germline ends. The CDR3 reads CASSTGTRGDTQYF. The CDR3 DNA reads TGTGCCAGTAGTACCGGGACGCGGGGAGATACGCAGTATTTT. Variable domain in full (rest from reference TRBV19 and TRBJ2-3): DGGITQSPKYLFRKEGQNVTLSCEQNLNHDAMYWYRQDPGQGLRLIYYSQIVNDFQKGDIAEGYSVSREKKESFPLTVTSAQKNPTAFYLCASSTGTRGDTQYFGPGTRLTVL.

This rearrangement joins TRBV19 to TRBJ1-2; TRBD1 matches 7 bases. The length of the CDR3 is 15 residues. Germline lookup yields CDR1 LNHDA and CDR2 SQIVND (reference sequence). Germline trimming cut 2 bases from V and 5 bases from J; bases unmatched to any gene: 8. CDR3 region: CASSISRGQTYGYTF. The CDR3 nucleotides read TGTGCCAGTAGTATATCACGGGGACAGACATATGGCTACACCTTC.

This chain links TRBV5-5 with TRBJ2-2; weak D call: TRBD2 (6 bases). V lost 2 bases and J lost 5, with 10 bases in between. The germline V gene encodes CDR1 SGHKS and CDR2 YYEKEE (reference sequence). CDR3 length equals 14 residues. The chain's CDR3 is CASSFTSPTGELFF. The CDR3 DNA reads as TGTGCCAGCAGCTTCACTAGCCCTACCGGGGAGCTGTTTTTT.

The chain recombines TRBV11-2 with TRBJ2-7; possible D gene TRBD1, 5 bases. Trimming pared 5 bases from V and 0 bases from J, leaving 14 bases between. Germline values: CDR1 SGHAT, CDR2 FQNNGV. The CDR3 length is 15 residues. The CDR3 here is CASSQDQGGSYEQYF. The CDR3 DNA reads as TGTGCCAGCAGCCAAGATCAGGGCGGCTCCTACGAGCAGTACTTC.

This clone was observed a single time. The CDR3 loop reads CASSSTVSSYEQYF. In DNA form, the CDR3 reads TGTGCCAGCAGCTCCACCGTTAGCTCCTACGAGCAGTACTTC. This sequence joins TRBV5-6 and TRBJ2-7; D not certain. Germline V gene data show CDR1 as SGHDT and CDR2 as YYEEEE. The CDR3 runs to 14 residues. Trimming removed 3 bases from V and 0 bases from J, with 10 bases in between.

This chain connects TRBV19 to TRBJ2-7; maybe TRBD1 (6 bases). Germline V gene sequence: CDR1 LNHDA, CDR2 SQIVND (reference sequence). The V and J ends lost 5 bases and 1 base respectively, with 12 bases between them. The CDR3 has 14 amino acids. CDR3 bases: TGTGCCAGTAGTGGCCGGACAGAATCCTACGAGCAGTACTTC. This codes for CASSGRTESYEQYF.

This chain links TRBV7-6 with TRBJ2-1, with D possibly being TRBD2 (6 bases). The V end was cut by 4 bases, the J end by 4 bases, with 17 bases between. This CDR3 has 16 residues. Per germline, CDR1 SGHVS and CDR2 FNYEAQ. The CDR3 DNA follows: TGTGCCAGCAGCTCCCCGACTAGTTCATTGTACAATGAGCAGTTCTTC. Translated, it gives CASSSPTSSLYNEQFF.

The chain links TRBV19 to TRBJ2-1, with unresolved D. The CDR3 consists of 13 residues. The ends were cut back, 3 bases at V and 5 bases at J, with 8 bases in the middle. Germline assignment: CDR1 LNHDA and CDR2 SQIVND (reference sequence). The CDR3 sequence is CASSISRNNEQFF. DNA of the CDR3: TGTGCCAGTAGTATTTCGAGAAACAATGAGCAGTTCTTC.

The chain recombines TRBV7-9 with TRBJ2-7; possible D gene TRBD2, 5 bases. In germline, CDR1 is SEHNR, CDR2 FQNEAQ (reference sequence). The CDR3 runs to 12 residues. Deletions cut 6 bases from V and 5 bases from J, with 11 bases between. The CDR3 sequence: CASRDGGHEQYF. The CDR3 DNA is TGTGCCAGCAGAGACGGAGGCCACGAGCAGTACTTC.

The chain recombines TRBV6-5 with TRBJ2-7; possibly TRBD2 for D (6 bases). This CDR3 comprises 14 residues. The germline V gene encodes CDR1 MNHEY and CDR2 SVGAGI. V shed 5 bases and J shed 2 bases, with 13 bases lying between them. CDR3 sequence (DNA): TGTGCCAGCAGTGAGGAGGGCACGACCTACGAGCAGTACTTC. It codes for CASSEEGTTYEQYF.